This record concerns one TCR beta chain sequence. Its antigen remains unidentified. Read coverage stops 3 residues before the CDR3 terminus; the germline J gene supplies the remainder. Germline V CDR1 and CDR2: SGHNT, YYREEE (reference sequence). Trimming cost V 4 bases and J 1 base, with 10 bases left between them. This CDR3 has 14 amino acids. Assay used: immunoSEQ multiplex PCR; TCRdb lists only in-frame clones, some missing. In total, the table holds more than 20,000 clones. The sample originates from a study of T cells in women clearing cervical HPV infection. At the level of the study: Cases were women with histologically confirmed HPV16-related CIN3 or worse, including a couple of invasive cancers. Case blood drawn at lesion detection; control blood after infection cleared.

Notes on the study in general: Unknown T-cell numbers per sample may underlie the richness differences.

The genes are TRBV5-4 and TRBJ2-3; D is uncertain. This TCR was recovered from a woman aged 18 to 75 with a cervical HPV16 infection that either progressed to CIN3+ or cleared (not recorded which). Sequencing was carried out using blood buffy coat. CDR3 sequence reads: CASSGSYGTDTQYF. CDR3 bases read: TGTGCCAGCAGCGGCTCGTATGGCACAGATACG.